This TCR beta chain was profiled in a study of blood T cell repertoires in COVID-19. This study enrolled people aged about 18 to 90 from about two dozen US geographic areas. What the recovered Cohort 3 donors had was two negative PCRs, clearance, or symptom resolution. This CDR3 region has 16 residues. Germline V gene sequence: CDR1 LNHDA, CDR2 SQIVND (reference sequence). V shed 5 bases and J shed 0 bases, with 14 bases lying between them. As processed by the authors: Reference gene primers were amplified, and this amplification served to estimate nucleated cell counts. TCRdb's table, derived via immunoSEQ multiplex PCR, lists solely in-frame clones and lacks some. The D gene and trimming were derived from the DNA, and the V and J assignments and clone size from that table. The repertoire includes about 310,000 clones, about nine tenths of them detected once, and 8.5% to 10% sits in the top ten.

This clonotype was obtained from a woman aged 18-35 years who had recovered from COVID-19. The chain employs TRBV19 and TRBJ1-3, with unresolved D. Source material: PBMCs or T cells enriched from blood (not recorded which). The CDR3 sequence: CASSPPRRVSGNTIYF. The CDR3 coding sequence is TGTGCCAGTAGTCCACCCCGGAGGGTCTCTGGAAACACCATATATTTT.